The T cell receptor beta chain under discussion was sequenced for a study of radiation and T cells in renal cell carcinoma. Notes on the study in general: Pretreatment tumor biopsies were lacking, so baseline clonotypes are unknown. From baseline, blood top tumor clonotypes peaked at 2 weeks post-radiation.

As for this clone: Its antigen remains unknown.

This CDR3 region has 15 residues. The trim removed 2 bases at V and 6 bases at J, leaving 9 bases unmatched. The germline gives CDR1 SEHNR, CDR2 FQNEAQ (reference sequence). The sample's time point: blood 2 weeks post-SBRT. Regarding treatment: 15 Gy SBRT to primary tumor, nephrectomy 4 weeks later. Sequencing used immunoSEQ multiplex PCR; TCRdb keeps in-frame clones, though not all of them. This table holds roughly 140,000 clones, roughly 87% found once. The material was blood, obtained from a patient whose treatment included radiotherapy and nephrectomy. The clonotype originates from a woman in her fifties or sixties with renal cell carcinoma. The rearrangement joins TRBV7-9 to TRBJ1-1; 7 positions agree with TRBD1. The CDR3 loop reads CASSLNWGQTAEAFF. In DNA form, the CDR3 reads TGTGCCAGCAGCTTAAATTGGGGACAGACCGCTGAAGCTTTCTTT.